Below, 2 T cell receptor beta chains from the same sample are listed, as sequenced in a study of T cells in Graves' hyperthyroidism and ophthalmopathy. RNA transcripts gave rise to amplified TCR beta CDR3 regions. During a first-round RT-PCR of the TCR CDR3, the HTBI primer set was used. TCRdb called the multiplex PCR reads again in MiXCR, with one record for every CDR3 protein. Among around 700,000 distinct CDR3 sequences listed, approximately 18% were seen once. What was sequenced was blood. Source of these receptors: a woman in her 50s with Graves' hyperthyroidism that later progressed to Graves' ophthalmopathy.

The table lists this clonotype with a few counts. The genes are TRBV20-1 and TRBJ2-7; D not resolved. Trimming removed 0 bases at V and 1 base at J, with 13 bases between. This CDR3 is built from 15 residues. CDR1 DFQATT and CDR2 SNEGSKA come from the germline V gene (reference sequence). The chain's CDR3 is CSARDRLGGSYEQYF. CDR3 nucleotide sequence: TGCAGTGCTAGAGATCGTCTGGGCGGTTCCTACGAGCAGTACTTC.

CDR3 nucleotide sequence: TGTGCCAGCAGTTACTCGAGAGACGGACAGAACACTGAAGCTTTCTTT. It translates to CASSYSRDGQNTEAFF. The rearrangement uses TRBV6-2 or TRBV6-3 and TRBJ1-1; the D gene is possibly TRBD1 (5 bases). Deletions cut 0 bases from V and 1 base from J, with 12 bases between. The CDR3 is made up of 16 amino acids. Germline lookup yields CDR1 MNHEY and CDR2 SVGEGT.